The 7 T cell receptor beta chains below were found in one sample sequenced in a study of identical twins. TCRdb itself ran the 5' RACE reads through MiXCR, one entry per CDR3 protein. This sample has 500,000 or so distinct CDR3 sequences, with approximately 15% found just once. The sample also formed part of further work on yellow fever vaccine responses in identical twins.

The sequencing input was CD4+ T cells sorted from blood. The receptors here all came from a woman in her late teens or twenties in good health.

The chain is built from TRBV12-3 or TRBV12-4 and TRBJ2-2; 7 bases match TRBD1. CDR3 length: 18 amino acids. V dropped 2 bases and J dropped 3; count of bases not matched to a gene: 12. The CDR3 region has the DNA TGTGCCAGCAGTTTATTTAAGGGTAGACAGGGTGACACCGGGGAGCTGTTTTTT. This translates into CASSLFKGRQGDTGELFF.

This clonotype appeared a few times. The chain couples TRBV7-9 to TRBJ2-3; tentatively, D is TRBD1 (6 bases). Germline values: CDR1 SEHNR, CDR2 FQNEAQ (reference sequence). The CDR3 covers 13 residues. Deletions cut 4 bases from V and 6 bases from J, with 11 bases between. The CDR3 protein is CASSSTGLDTQYF. The CDR3 coding sequence is TGTGCCAGCAGCTCCACAGGGCTGGATACGCAGTATTTT.

The V gene is TRBV5-6, the J gene TRBJ2-3; D gene unclear. The V gene lost 3 bases and the J gene lost 2 bases, with 13 bases spanning the gap. Germline assignment: CDR1 SGHDT and CDR2 YYEEEE. The CDR3 has 15 amino acids. The CDR3 DNA is TGTGCCAGCAGCTCCGGACCGCACCCCACAGATACGCAGTATTTT. This gives the protein CASSSGPHPTDTQYF.

J is TRBJ2-3 and V is TRBV20-1, with D perhaps matching TRBD1 (6 bases). Germline assignment: CDR1 DFQATT and CDR2 SNEGSKA (reference sequence). Deletions cut 6 bases from V and 2 bases from J, with 12 bases between. The CDR3 sequence is 13 residues long. The CDR3 spells CSARTVATDTQYF. As DNA, the CDR3 is TGCAGTGCCAGGACAGTTGCCACAGATACGCAGTATTTT.

This clonotype was recorded many times. The chain has TRBV11-1 and TRBJ2-5; maybe TRBD1 (6 bases). The CDR3 has 14 residues. V was cut by 3 bases and J by 3 bases, with 11 bases left in between. The germline gives CDR1 SGHAT, CDR2 FQDESV (reference sequence). The CDR3: CASSLRGIEETQYF. CDR3 sequence (DNA): TGTGCCAGCAGCTTGAGGGGGATCGAAGAGACCCAGTACTTC.

The chain joins TRBV24-1 to TRBJ2-2, with D perhaps TRBD2 (6 bases). Per the germline V gene, CDR1 is KGHDR and CDR2 is SFDVKD. Trimming removed 7 bases from V and 5 bases from J, with 13 bases in between. The CDR3 loop spans 14 amino acids. CDR3 DNA: TGTGCCACCAGCCCGGGACTTAAGACCGGGGAGCTGTTTTTT. Its translation: CATSPGLKTGELFF.

V is TRBV20-1 and J is TRBJ2-4; 7 bases match TRBD1. CDR1 is DFQATT, CDR2 SNEGSKA, per germline (reference sequence). This CDR3 has 15 amino acids. The ends lost 5 bases at V and 3 bases at J; junction bases unmatched: 10. The DNA of the CDR3 is TGCAGTGCTCCTCCCCCTGGACAGGTCAAAAACATTCAGTACTTC. Protein: CSAPPPGQVKNIQYF.